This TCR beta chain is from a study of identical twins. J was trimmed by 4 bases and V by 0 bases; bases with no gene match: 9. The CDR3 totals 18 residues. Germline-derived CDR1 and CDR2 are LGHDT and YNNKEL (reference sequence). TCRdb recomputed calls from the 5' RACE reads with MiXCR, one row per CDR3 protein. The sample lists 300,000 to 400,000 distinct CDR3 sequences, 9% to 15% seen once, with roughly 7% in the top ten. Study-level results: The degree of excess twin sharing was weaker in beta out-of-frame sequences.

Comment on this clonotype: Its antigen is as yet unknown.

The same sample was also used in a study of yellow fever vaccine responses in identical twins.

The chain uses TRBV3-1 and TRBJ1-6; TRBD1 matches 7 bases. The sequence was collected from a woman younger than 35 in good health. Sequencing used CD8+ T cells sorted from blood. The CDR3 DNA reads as TGTGCCAGCAGCCAAGATAGATTCGGGACAGCTTATAATTCACCCCTCCACTTT. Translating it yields CASSQDRFGTAYNSPLHF.